Sequencing of this T cell receptor beta chain was carried out in a study of T cell repertoires in cytomegalovirus infection. On the study more broadly: Public TCR beta signature analysis indicated the presence of both CMV infection and matching HLA type. Broader study findings: Cumulated frequencies of public TCR beta families served to identify carriers of CMV plus the relevant HLA. CMV-specific TCR beta clonotypes restricted by HLA-C dominated the ex vivo response.

This clonotype was found many times. Its target is not known. CDR3 length: 15 residues. J lost 7 bases, V lost 0 bases, and 5 bases had no gene match. Per the germline V gene, CDR1 is SGHTA and CDR2 is FQGNSA. One entry per CDR3 protein results from TCRdb running MiXCR on the reads. The sample consists of a few hundred thousand distinct CDR3 sequences, around 18% of them appearing once. Sequenced sample: PBMCs. The chain recombines TRBV7-2 with TRBJ2-1, with TRBD2 identical over 8 bases. The receptor comes from a human donor in good health (CMV status not recorded). Some clones in this sample may be carry-over from other donors' samples. CDR3: CASSLAAGEVNEQFF. The CDR3 nucleotides read TGTGCCAGCAGCTTAGCAGCGGGAGAGGTGAATGAGCAGTTCTTC.